The subject of this entry is one TCR beta chain. The CDR3 spans 15 residues. Germline lookup yields CDR1 LNHNV and CDR2 YYDKDF (reference sequence). V trimming: 5 bases; J trimming: 8 bases; junction bases outside the gene matches: 11. The sample belongs to a study of blood T cell repertoires in COVID-19. Profiling relied on immunoSEQ multiplex PCR, and the TCRdb table lists in-frame clones only, not all of them. The sample holds some 390,000 clones, 87% seen once. The receptor was isolated from an older woman with COVID-19, enrolled during active disease. The chain carries TRBV15 and TRBJ2-3; 9 bases agree with TRBD2. Sequences were obtained from peripheral blood. The CDR3 loop is CATSGGGGGARTQYF. The CDR3 DNA reads TGTGCCACCAGCGGGGGTGGCGGGGGGGCGCGTACGCAGTATTTT.